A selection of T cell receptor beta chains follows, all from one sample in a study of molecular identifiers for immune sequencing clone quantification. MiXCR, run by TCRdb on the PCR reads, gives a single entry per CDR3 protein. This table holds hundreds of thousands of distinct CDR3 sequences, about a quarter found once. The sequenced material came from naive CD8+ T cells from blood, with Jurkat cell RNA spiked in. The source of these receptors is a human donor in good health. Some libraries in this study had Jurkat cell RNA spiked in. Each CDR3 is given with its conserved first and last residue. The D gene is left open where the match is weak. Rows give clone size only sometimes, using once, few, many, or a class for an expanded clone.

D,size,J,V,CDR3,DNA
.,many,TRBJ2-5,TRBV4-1,CASSQVAGQETQYF,TGCGCCAGCAGCCAAGTGGCAGGCCAAGAGACCCAGTACTTC
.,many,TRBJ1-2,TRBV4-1,CASSQDSIVNYGYTF,TGCGCCAGCAGCCAAGATAGTATCGTCAACTATGGCTACACCTTC
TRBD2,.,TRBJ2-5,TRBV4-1,CASSLLPGLAGASGETQHF,TGCGCCAGCAGCCTCCTACCGGGACTAGCGGGAGCGTCAGGAGAGACCCAGCACTTC
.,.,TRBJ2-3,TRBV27,CASSLGARANTDTQYF,TGTGCCAGCAGTTTGGGCGCCCGAGCTAACACAGATACGCAGTATTTT
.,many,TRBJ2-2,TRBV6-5,CASKEQRLSGELFF,TGTGCCAGCAAGGAACAACGACTCTCCGGGGAGCTGTTTTTT
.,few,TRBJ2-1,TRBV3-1,CASSHPTTGTHYNEQFF,TGTGCCAGCAGCCACCCGACGACCGGGACACACTACAATGAGCAGTTCTTC
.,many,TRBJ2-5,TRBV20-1,CSAGGPQETQYF,TGCAGTGCTGGAGGACCCCAAGAGACCCAGTACTTC
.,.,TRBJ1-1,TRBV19,CASSIDDGSAEAFF,TGTGCCAGTAGTATAGATGATGGCTCGGCTGAAGCTTTCTTT
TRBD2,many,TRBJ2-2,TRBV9,CASSVGEDSRTSGNTGELFF,TGTGCCAGCAGCGTAGGTGAAGATTCAAGGACTAGCGGGAACACCGGGGAGCTGTTTTTT
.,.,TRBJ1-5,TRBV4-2,CASSQEGSLVINQPQHF,TGTGCCAGCAGCCAAGAGGGTAGCCTCGTTATTAATCAGCCCCAGCATTTT
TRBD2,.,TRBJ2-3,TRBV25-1,CASSSSGVDTDTRYF,TGTGCCAGCAGTTCTAGCGGGGTTGACACAGATACGCGGTATTTT
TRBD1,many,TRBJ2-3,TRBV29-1,CSAGTGGTTDTQYF,TGCAGCGCAGGGACAGGGGGCACCACAGATACGCAGTATTTT
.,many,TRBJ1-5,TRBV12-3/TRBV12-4,CASSPKNQPQHF,TGTGCCAGCAGTCCCAAAAATCAGCCCCAGCATTTT
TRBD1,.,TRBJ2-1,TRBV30,CAWTTGQGFYNEQFF,TGTGCCTGGACAACTGGACAGGGGTTCTACAATGAGCAGTTCTTC
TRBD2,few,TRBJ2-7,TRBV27,CASSPGLAAYEQYF,TGTGCCAGCAGCCCGGGACTAGCGGCCTACGAGCAGTACTTC
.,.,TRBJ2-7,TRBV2,CASSEGGRGPVYF,TGCGCCAGCAGTGAAGGAGGGCGCGGGCCCGTCTACTTC
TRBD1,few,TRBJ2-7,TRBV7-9,CASSKTPGQGNEQYF,TGTGCCAGCAGCAAAACTCCGGGACAGGGGAACGAGCAGTACTTC
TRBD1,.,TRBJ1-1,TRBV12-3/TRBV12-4,CASSLGQGGFGAFF,TGTGCCAGCAGTTTAGGGCAGGGGGGCTTTGGAGCTTTCTTT
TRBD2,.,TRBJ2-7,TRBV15,CATGTSGYTPESF,TGTGCCACCGGCACTAGCGGTTATACCCCTGAGTCCTTC
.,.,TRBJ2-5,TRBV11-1,CASILEAYPQETQYF,TGTGCCAGCATCTTAGAGGCGTACCCACAAGAGACCCAGTACTTC
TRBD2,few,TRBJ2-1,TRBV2,CASSGGRTSGGRRYEQFF,TGTGCCAGCAGTGGAGGGAGGACTAGCGGGGGCAGAAGGTATGAGCAGTTCTTC
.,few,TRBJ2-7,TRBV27,CASSRSGTPISYEQYF,TGTGCCAGCAGTCGATCCGGGACACCGATCTCCTACGAGCAGTACTTC
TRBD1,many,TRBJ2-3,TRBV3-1,CASSLLWDSSTDTQYF,TGTGCCAGCAGCCTACTCTGGGACAGCTCCACAGATACGCAGTATTTT
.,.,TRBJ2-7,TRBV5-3,CASSPQGEQYF,TGTGCCAGCAGCCCCCAGGGGGAGCAGTACTTC